This T cell receptor beta chain was sequenced in a study of blood T cell repertoires in COVID-19. Study in general: From T cells, B-cell-depleted T cells, or PBMCs came the material, which was cDNA or gDNA.

TCRdb's copy holds only in-frame clones and misses some; the assay was immunoSEQ multiplex PCR. The sample records around 260,000 clones, nearly 90% being singletons. This CDR3 comprises 17 residues. CDR1 and CDR2 from the germline V gene are MNHEY and SMNVEV (reference sequence). V was pared by 6 bases and J by 2 bases, with 7 bases of the junction left unmatched. The sample consisted of peripheral blood. The chain couples TRBV27 to TRBJ2-5; 15 bases agree with TRBD2. The clonotype originates from a human donor in a cohort sampled during active COVID-19. The CDR3 region is CASRDWTSGRGQETQYF. The CDR3 nucleotides read TGTGCCAGCAGAGACTGGACTAGCGGGAGGGGGCAAGAGACCCAGTACTTC.